This TCR beta chain is from a study of glioma-infiltrating T cells after dendritic cell vaccination (dated by TCRdb to the mid-2010s). Study-wide context: The cohort comprised about 15 glioblastoma patients from Phase I and II dendritic cell vaccination trials, 9 newly diagnosed and 6 with recurrent disease. Patients received autologous tumor lysate-pulsed dendritic cell vaccination between about 2003 and 2012. The vaccine consisted of monocyte-derived dendritic cells cultured less than nine days with IL-4 and GM-CSF, then pulsed overnight with autologous tumor lysate. Each patient got three intradermal injections of the dendritic cell vaccine, spaced at biweekly intervals, in the arm below the axilla. In glioblastoma patients vaccinated with dendritic cells, deep sequencing of TCR beta CDR3 regions served to measure the amount of tumor-infiltrating lymphocytes and to compare repertoires between tumor and blood. TCR sequencing metrics, including TIL content and tumor-blood repertoire overlap, were correlated with survival after dendritic cell vaccination. General conclusions and limits of the study: No direct relationship between TCR clonality and survival was found, suggesting that a diverse polyclonal response may matter. The cohort was small and heterogeneous, few patients had complete blood and tumor sets, and even fewer had initial-recurrent tumor pairs. The three-group TCR overlap response model was characterized as speculative, and prospective validation of the model was stated to be required. After dendritic cell vaccination, a higher estimated pretreatment TIL content predicted longer time to progression and longer overall survival.

Concerning this clone: Its antigen remains unidentified. No much larger clone exists at a distance of one base, and base qualities are not known.

Selection of patients required sufficient residual fresh-frozen tumor tissue and over two years of available survival data. Molecular status otherwise varied across the glioblastoma patients, but none of them carried an isocitrate dehydrogenase mutation. PBMC were collected before vaccination, two weeks after the third vaccination, and at tumor progression if tumor progression occurred. The Qiagen DNeasy Blood extraction Kit was used for extraction of genomic DNA. Cut back by 2 bases and 1 base, the V and J ends lie 9 bases apart. CDR1 and CDR2 are drawn from the germline V gene (reference sequence): SGHKS, YYEKEE. Taken from cysteine to phenylalanine, the CDR3 has 14 residues. The retained sequence is limited to the CDR3, 42 bases, with the frame set at the first base. Using the immunoSEQ assay, TCRB CDR3 regions were amplified from 2 micrograms of genomic DNA, or from all available DNA when less than that was on hand. The multiplex PCR employed 60 forward primers targeting TCR V beta segments and 13 reverse primers targeting J beta segments. To estimate reads per starting template, synthetic control templates were spiked into each sample at limiting dilution. The Illumina HiSeq System generated sequencing reads of 87 bp. The published analysis was carried out like this. PCR and sequencing errors were removed by a nearest neighbor algorithm that merged closely related sequences. TCR overlap was measured as the percentage of unique tumor TCR beta sequences that were also present in the peripheral blood of the same patient. In its TCRdb copy, this immuneACCESS table keeps in-frame sequences only and misses some clones. Where compared with another copy, unresolved V genes explain less than half of these, and the others have no known cause. V, J and clone size are taken as reported in that table, and D and trimming were inferred from the DNA itself. Here the sample has about 38,000 clones; around four fifths occur a single time. In total, the top ten clones hold approximately 7.8% of the sample.

Material: blood, obtained before dendritic cell vaccination. The sequence was obtained from a human donor with glioblastoma. This sequence uses TRBV5-5 and TRBJ1-1, with no confidently assigned D gene. CDR3 loop: CASSFKSGNTEAFF. The DNA sequence is TGTGCCAGCAGCTTTAAATCCGGGAACACTGAAGCTTTCTTT.